Shown below are 29 T cell receptor beta chains from a single sample sequenced in a study of OX40 agonist ivuxolimab in advanced cancers. Produced via immunoSEQ multiplex PCR; TCRdb's table is partial and in-frame only. The repertoire has around 16,000 clones, about 81% of them found once; the top ten carry more than 35%. Sequencing used CD4+ or CD8+ T cells sorted from blood, obtained in a trial of the OX40 agonist ivuxolimab. All receptors come from an adult with an advanced solid tumor such as melanoma, head and neck, liver or kidney cancer.

This clone has more than one count but fewer than ten. The chain joins TRBV5-1 to TRBJ2-2; tentatively, D is TRBD2 (5 bases). Trimming cost V 4 bases and J 6 bases, with 10 bases left between them. The CDR3 has 13 amino acids. Germline CDR1 is SGHRS and CDR2 is YFSETQ. This CDR3 reads CASSPPAAGELFF. CDR3 in DNA: TGCGCCAGCAGCCCCCCAGCGGCCGGGGAGCTGTTTTTT. The variable domain in full, with the rest retrieved from reference TRBV5-1 and TRBJ2-2, is KAGVTQTPRYLIKTRGQQVTLSCSPISGHRSVSWYQQTPGQGLQFLFEYFSETQRNKGNFPGRFSGRQFSNSRSEMNVSTLELGDSALYLCASSPPAAGELFFGEGSRLTVL.

This clone is categorized as medium-sized. The chain links TRBV2 to TRBJ1-2; D gene unclear. V shed 3 bases and J shed 4 bases, with 6 bases lying between them. CDR3 length: 12 amino acids. The germline CDR1 and CDR2 sequences are SNHLY and FYNNEI. CDR3 protein: CASSDSAYGYTF. The CDR3 DNA reads as TGTGCCAGCAGTGATTCCGCCTATGGCTACACCTTC.

V is TRBV27 and J is TRBJ2-1; 12 bases are shared with TRBD2. Germline CDR1 and CDR2: MNHEY and SMNVEV (reference sequence). The J segment lost 6 bases and the V segment lost 2 bases, leaving 2 bases of the junction unmatched. The CDR3 is made up of 15 amino acids. This CDR3 is CASSLGTSGRNEQFF. As DNA, the CDR3 is TGTGCCAGCAGTTTAGGGACTAGCGGGCGCAATGAGCAGTTCTTC.

The gene calls are TRBV27 and TRBJ2-3; D not resolved. CDR3 length equals 15 residues. Germline V gene sequence: CDR1 MNHEY, CDR2 SMNVEV (reference sequence). Trimming stripped 0 bases from V and 2 bases from J, with 9 bases between. CDR3 sequence reads: CASSLSQSPTDTQYF. The CDR3, as DNA: TGTGCCAGCAGTTTATCTCAGAGTCCCACAGATACGCAGTATTTT.

The chain combines TRBV19 with TRBJ2-1, with TRBD1 as a possible D gene (6 bases). The CDR3 contains 14 residues. The V end was cut by 7 bases, the J end by 3 bases, with 13 bases between. Germline V gives CDR1 LNHDA, CDR2 SQIVND (reference sequence). The CDR3, as DNA: TGTGCCAGTACTCCGGACAGTTTCTACAATGAGCAGTTCTTC. This gives the protein CASTPDSFYNEQFF.

The chain uses TRBV28 and TRBJ2-1, with TRBD1 identical over 7 bases. This CDR3 spans 17 amino acids. With V trimmed by 4 bases and J by 1 base, 10 bases remained unmatched. The germline CDR1 and CDR2 sequences are MDHEN and SYDVKM. CDR3 sequence (DNA): TGTGCCAGCAGTTCCCCGGACAGGTTTGGGTCCTACAATGAGCAGTTCTTC. This translates into CASSSPDRFGSYNEQFF.

The DNA for the CDR3 is TGTGCCAGCAGCTTAAACCATGAGCAGTTCTTC. It translates to CASSLNHEQFF. V is TRBV7-2 and J is TRBJ2-1; no definite D call. Between the trimmed V and J ends, which lost 2 bases and 8 bases, there was a span of 4 bases. Germline values: CDR1 SGHTA, CDR2 FQGNSA. The CDR3 consists of 11 residues.

This rearrangement joins TRBV7-2 to TRBJ2-1; D is ambiguous. Germline V gene data show CDR1 as SGHTA and CDR2 as FQGNSA. The CDR3 is made up of 15 amino acids. Trimming took 1 base from V and 0 from J, leaving 7 bases between them. Written as DNA, the CDR3 is TGTGCCAGCAGCTTAGAAGGCGGCTCCTACAATGAGCAGTTCTTC. Amino acids: CASSLEGGSYNEQFF. Filled out from reference TRBV7-2 and TRBJ2-1, the complete variable domain reads GAGVSQSPSNKVTEKGKDVELRCDPISGHTALYWYRQSLGQGLEFLIYFQGNSAPDKSGLPSDRFSAERTGGSVSTLTIQRTQQEDSAVYLCASSLEGGSYNEQFFGPGTRLTVL.

The CDR3 DNA is TGTGCCAGCAGCCCACCCGAGAGGGAGGACATTCAGTACTTC. Protein: CASSPPEREDIQYF. The genes are TRBV9 and TRBJ2-4, with D perhaps TRBD2 (6 bases). CDR1 and CDR2 (germline): SGDLS, YYNGEE. V was clipped by 4 bases and J by 8 bases, with 16 bases between them. The CDR3 totals 14 residues.

This chain links TRBV7-8 with TRBJ2-7; TRBD2 matches at 9 bases. Trimming took 0 bases from V and 2 from J; bases not matched to a gene: 5. Germline-derived CDR1 and CDR2 are SGHVS and FQNEAQ. The CDR3 is 16 amino acids. The CDR3 DNA follows: TGTGCCAGCAGCTTAGCGGCTAGCGGGGCTGCCTACGAGCAGTACTTC. It yields the protein CASSLAASGAAYEQYF.

This clone has only a few counts. The chain employs TRBV6-4 and TRBJ2-3; the match to TRBD2 covers 7 bases. With 3 bases clipped from V and 0 bases from J, the junction kept 3 bases outside the gene matches. The germline V gene has CDR1 MRHNA and CDR2 SNTAGT. The CDR3 runs 15 residues. CDR3 residues: CASSEGAGSTDTQYF. The CDR3 DNA is TGTGCCAGCAGTGAAGGAGCGGGAAGCACAGATACGCAGTATTTT.

The chain uses TRBV6-1 and TRBJ2-3, with 9 bases fitting TRBD2. V was clipped by 3 bases and J by 1 base; unmatched bases: 5. Germline loops: CDR1 MNHNS, CDR2 SASEGT. There are 16 residues in the CDR3. The CDR3 region is CASSEASGKGTDTQYF. CDR3 bases: TGTGCCAGCAGTGAGGCTAGCGGGAAGGGCACAGATACGCAGTATTTT.

Only one count was recorded for this clone. This chain links TRBV15 with TRBJ1-5, with D possibly matching TRBD1 (5 bases). V gave up 5 bases and J gave up 5 bases, with 22 bases separating them. Germline V CDR1 and CDR2: LNHNV, YYDKDF (reference sequence). This CDR3 region has 17 residues. CDR3 DNA sequence: TGTGCCACCAGCCATAACCCCGGGACCTCAATCGATCAGCCCCAGCATTTT. This codes for CATSHNPGTSIDQPQHF.

J is TRBJ2-5 and V is TRBV7-9; 14 nucleotides line up with TRBD2. The CDR3 has 17 residues. The V and J ends lost 4 bases and 3 bases, in that order; junction bases with no gene match: 7. Germline CDR1 is SEHNR and CDR2 is FQNEAQ (reference sequence). The CDR3 is CASSYPLGLAGEETQYF. DNA for the CDR3: TGTGCCAGCAGCTACCCCCTGGGACTAGCGGGGGAAGAGACCCAGTACTTC.

The chain recombines TRBV4-3 with TRBJ2-1; 15 bases are shared with TRBD2. Germline trimming cut 4 bases from V and 12 bases from J; bases unmatched to any gene: 7. The CDR3 consists of 15 residues. From germline, CDR1 is LGHNA and CDR2 YSLEER. As DNA, the CDR3 is TGCGCCAGCAGCCGCGGACTAGCGGGAGGGGTCGGGCAGTTCTTC. This encodes CASSRGLAGGVGQFF.

The chain recombines TRBV9 with TRBJ2-1; 12 positions agree with TRBD2. The junction had 2 bases not matched to a gene; V was cut back by 0 bases and J by 7 bases. From germline, CDR1 is SGDLS and CDR2 YYNGEE. The length of the CDR3 is 15 residues. For the CDR3, the DNA is TGTGCCAGCAGCGTAGCTAGCGGGGGGGGGAATGAGCAGTTCTTC. This encodes CASSVASGGGNEQFF.

The chain recombines TRBV25-1 with TRBJ2-1; 9 positions match TRBD1. CDR3 length equals 15 residues. Germline loops: CDR1 MGHDK, CDR2 SYGVNS. J was trimmed by 7 bases and V by 5 bases; bases with no gene match: 9. CDR3 bases: TGTGCCAGCAGTACCCGGGACAGGGCGCGGAATGAGCAGTTCTTC. Its protein is CASSTRDRARNEQFF.

This chain connects TRBV29-1 to TRBJ1-2; tentative D call: TRBD1 (6 bases). V lost 5 bases and J 4 bases, leaving 17 bases between the germline ends. CDR1 and CDR2 (germline): SQVTM, ANQGSEA. The CDR3 extends over 14 amino acids. CDR3 region: CSVPITGSRYGYTF. The CDR3 DNA reads TGCAGCGTTCCGATTACAGGGTCGCGCTATGGCTACACCTTC.

In DNA form, the CDR3 reads TGTGCCAGCAGTTTATCGGGGGTATTAGGGATCCACGAGCAGTACTTC. It translates to CASSLSGVLGIHEQYF. The chain uses TRBV27 and TRBJ2-7; D possibly matches TRBD1 or TRBD2 (5 bases each). Looked up from germline, CDR1 is MNHEY and CDR2 is SMNVEV (reference sequence). This CDR3 contains 16 residues. Trimming removed 0 bases at V and 5 bases at J, with 17 bases between.

The V call is TRBV7-8, the J call TRBJ2-3, with TRBD2 identical over 10 bases. This CDR3 spans 16 amino acids. The germline CDR1 and CDR2 sequences are SGHVS and FQNEAQ. The V gene end was trimmed by 1 base and the J gene end by 5 bases; junction bases not matched to a gene: 6. The CDR3 sequence is CASSLVSGRAKDTQYF. The CDR3 DNA is TGTGCCAGCAGCTTAGTGAGCGGGAGGGCCAAAGATACGCAGTATTTT.

The V and J genes are TRBV11-2 and TRBJ1-1; D is perhaps TRBD1 (6 bases). Trimming took 3 bases from V and 4 from J, leaving 15 bases between them. The CDR3 runs to 15 residues. Germline V CDR1 and CDR2: SGHAT, FQNNGV. The CDR3 protein is CASSFMTGLGTEAFF. The DNA for the CDR3 is TGTGCCAGCAGCTTCATGACAGGCCTCGGCACTGAAGCTTTCTTT.

This chain connects TRBV28 to TRBJ2-7; 7 nucleotides line up with TRBD1. Looked up from germline, CDR1 is MDHEN and CDR2 is SYDVKM. Trimming cost V 6 bases and J 4 bases; bases outside gene matches: 9. The CDR3 has 14 residues. The CDR3 sequence is CASRRSTGRYEQYF. DNA for the CDR3: TGTGCCAGCAGGCGCTCGACAGGGCGATACGAGCAGTACTTC.

The chain combines TRBV29-1 with TRBJ2-7; a possible D gene is TRBD2 (6 bases). Trimming removed 3 bases at V and 1 base at J, with 16 bases between. This CDR3 is 15 amino acids long. Per germline, CDR1 SQVTM and CDR2 ANQGSEA. The CDR3 is CSVEAETSRSYEQYF. The CDR3, as DNA: TGCAGCGTTGAGGCCGAAACTAGCAGATCCTACGAGCAGTACTTC.

The chain couples TRBV27 to TRBJ2-1; 9 nucleotides agree with TRBD2. Germline values: CDR1 MNHEY, CDR2 SMNVEV (reference sequence). The CDR3 is 17 residues long. Trimming at V came to 5 bases and at J to 1 base, leaving 9 bases not matched to a gene. The CDR3 loop is CASSLLAGEGSYNEQFF. Written as DNA, the CDR3 is TGTGCCAGCAGTCTGTTAGCGGGAGAAGGGTCCTACAATGAGCAGTTCTTC.

The chain has TRBV27 and TRBJ2-1, with D tentatively TRBD2 (5 bases). The CDR3 runs to 15 residues. Trimming cost V 4 bases and J 3 bases, with 13 bases left between them. Germline V gene sequence: CDR1 MNHEY, CDR2 SMNVEV (reference sequence). DNA for the CDR3: TGTGCCAGCAGTTCTGCACTAGAAAACTACAATGAGCAGTTCTTC. Translation: CASSSALENYNEQFF.

V and J are TRBV19 and TRBJ1-2; tentatively, D is TRBD1 (6 bases). Germline values: CDR1 LNHDA, CDR2 SQIVND (reference sequence). The CDR3 has 14 residues. V was pared by 6 bases and J by 5 bases, with 16 bases between. CDR3 region: CASSRLDSSYGYTF. The DNA of the CDR3 is TGTGCCAGTAGCCGACTGGACAGCAGTTATGGCTACACCTTC.

CDR3 bases: TGTGCCACCGCGAGGGGGGGGGACACTGAAGCTTTCTTT. Translation gives CATARGGDTEAFF. V and J are TRBV5-4 and TRBJ1-1, with a weak D call TRBD1 (6 bases). The germline V gene has CDR1 SGHNT and CDR2 YYREEE (reference sequence). The CDR3 loop spans 13 amino acids. V lost 9 bases and J lost 3, with 15 bases in between.

A single count supports this clone. V is TRBV27 and J is TRBJ2-1, with 9 positions matching TRBD2. V lost 0 bases to trimming and J lost 1 base; unmatched junction nucleotides: 1. Germline V CDR1 and CDR2: MNHEY, SMNVEV (reference sequence). This CDR3 has 16 amino acids. Here the CDR3 reads CASSLSAGGSYNEQFF. The CDR3 nucleotides read TGTGCCAGCAGTTTATCGGCGGGGGGGTCCTACAATGAGCAGTTCTTC.

This chain uses TRBV9 with TRBJ2-2, with 11 bases lining up with TRBD2. CDR3 length: 18 amino acids. Looked up from germline, CDR1 is SGDLS and CDR2 is YYNGEE. J gave up 4 bases and V 0 bases, and 8 bases lay outside the gene matches. The CDR3 bases are TGTGCCAGCAGCGTAGTCCGGGCTAGCGGGGGGCGCACCGGGGAGCTGTTTTTT. It yields the protein CASSVVRASGGRTGELFF.